The rows below give T cell receptor beta chains drawn from one sample of a study of OX40 agonist ivuxolimab in advanced cancers. Sequencing used immunoSEQ multiplex PCR; TCRdb keeps in-frame clones, though not all of them. The table lists about 70,000 clones, roughly four fifths of them singletons. Specimen: CD4+ or CD8+ T cells sorted from blood, collected in a trial of the OX40 agonist ivuxolimab. Every receptor here comes from an adult with an advanced solid tumor such as melanoma, head and neck, liver or kidney cancer. The CDR3 runs from the conserved cysteine through the conserved F or W. D genes are given only for firm matches. For some rows the clone size is stated as once, few or many, or as a class when expanded; others skip it.

-	TRBV5-4	TRBJ2-4	-	CASRVQGQGGTKNIQYF	TGTGCCAGCAGGGTACAAGGTCAGGGGGGGACCAAAAACATTCAGTACTTC
-	TRBV6-5	TRBJ2-7	-	CASSDNPPAYEQYF	TGTGCCAGCAGTGACAACCCTCCCGCCTACGAGCAGTACTTC
-	TRBV27	TRBJ1-5	once	CASSLRNGNQPQHF	TGTGCCAGCAGTTTGAGGAACGGCAATCAGCCCCAGCATTTT
-	TRBV7-2	TRBJ1-1	-	CASSLQPNTEAFF	TGTGCCAGCAGCTTGCAGCCGAACACTGAAGCTTTCTTT
-	TRBV2	TRBJ1-1	once	CASRDKKQAFF	TGTGCCAGCAGGGACAAAAAGCAAGCTTTCTTT
TRBD2	TRBV5-1	TRBJ2-3	few	CASSRLGTSGGGDTQYF	TGCGCCAGCAGCCGTCTTGGGACTAGCGGAGGGGGGGATACGCAGTATTTT
TRBD1	TRBV7-2	TRBJ2-2	-	CASSFGQGNTGELFF	TGTGCCAGCAGCTTCGGACAGGGAAATACCGGGGAGCTGTTTTTT
TRBD1	TRBV27	TRBJ1-5	-	CASRRAGGEMQPQHF	TGTGCCAGCCGGCGAGCAGGGGGCGAGATGCAGCCCCAGCATTTT
-	TRBV19	TRBJ1-1	-	CASNTQGTEAFF	TGTGCCAGTAATACTCAGGGCACTGAAGCTTTCTTT
TRBD2	TRBV5-1	TRBJ2-5	once	CASSGRGSQGETQYF	TGCGCCAGCAGCGGTCGCGGGAGTCAAGGGGAGACCCAGTACTTC
-	TRBV5-8	TRBJ1-1	-	CASSLGYGGVAKAFF	TGTGCCAGCAGCTTGGGGTATGGGGGGGTTGCGAAAGCTTTCTTT
-	TRBV5-1	TRBJ1-5	-	CASSEGTGNQPQHF	TGCGCCAGCAGCGAAGGGACGGGCAATCAGCCCCAGCATTTT
TRBD1	TRBV2	TRBJ1-2	-	CASSEGVGGSYGYTF	TGTGCCAGCAGTGAAGGGGTAGGGGGCAGCTATGGCTACACCTTC
TRBD1	TRBV9	TRBJ1-3	-	CASSASGTGAGNTIYF	TGTGCCAGCAGCGCTTCCGGGACAGGGGCTGGAAACACCATATATTTT
TRBD1	TRBV4-2	TRBJ2-7	-	CASSQGGGQGGSDEQYF	TGTGCCAGCAGCCAAGGGGGAGGACAGGGAGGTTCGGACGAGCAGTACTTC
-	TRBV6-5	TRBJ2-3	-	CASRTLYSSTQYF	TGTGCCAGCAGGACCTTATACAGTTCTACGCAGTATTTT
TRBD1	TRBV18	TRBJ1-1	-	CASSPLPQTGNDEAFF	TGTGCCAGCTCACCCCTACCTCAGACAGGGAATGACGAAGCTTTCTTT
-	TRBV5-5	TRBJ2-7	few	CASSLYGGQSYEQYF	TGTGCCAGCAGCTTATACGGGGGGCAATCCTACGAGCAGTACTTC
-	TRBV15	TRBJ1-4	-	CATSSSLPIRDEKLFF	TGTGCCACCAGCAGTTCCCTTCCAATCAGGGATGAAAAACTGTTTTTT
TRBD2	TRBV5-5	TRBJ2-3	-	CASSLGFLAGAGDTQYF	TGTGCCAGCAGCTTAGGGTTCCTAGCGGGAGCTGGAGATACGCAGTATTTT
-	TRBV6-5	TRBJ1-2	-	CASSYSITGQWAGYTF	TGTGCCAGCAGTTACTCGATAACGGGCCAGTGGGCTGGCTACACCTTC
-	TRBV19	TRBJ2-7	-	CASSIRSGSYYEQYF	TGTGCCAGTAGTATACGAAGCGGGTCCTACTACGAGCAGTACTTC
TRBD2	TRBV6-5	TRBJ2-5	-	CASSLNSGIETQYF	TGTGCCAGCAGTCTGAATAGCGGGATTGAGACCCAGTACTTC
-	TRBV4-1	TRBJ2-7	-	CASSQGLQIAYEQYF	TGCGCCAGCAGCCAAGGTCTGCAGATTGCCTACGAGCAGTACTTC
-	TRBV6-6	TRBJ1-3	-	CASSRLSGNTIYF	TGTGCCAGCAGTAGACTCTCTGGAAACACCATATATTTT
TRBD2	TRBV28	TRBJ2-7	-	CASSPSGSSLEQYF	TGTGCCAGCAGCCCTAGCGGGAGTAGTCTCGAGCAGTACTTC
-	TRBV5-1	TRBJ1-2	few	CASSLGQLLNGYTF	TGCGCCAGCAGCTTAGGACAGCTATTAAATGGCTACACCTTC
TRBD2	TRBV4-2	TRBJ2-3	once	CASSPERGRFTDTQYF	TGTGCCAGCAGCCCGGAGCGGGGGAGGTTCACAGATACGCAGTATTTT
-	TRBV2	TRBJ1-2	-	CASSREGGSNYGYTF	TGTGCCAGCAGCCGAGAAGGAGGATCTAACTATGGCTACACCTTC
TRBD1	TRBV18	TRBJ2-1	-	CASSTGGYEQFF	TGTGCCAGCTCAACAGGGGGCTATGAGCAGTTCTTC
TRBD1	TRBV5-1	TRBJ1-1	-	CASSSGTGYTEAFF	TGCGCCAGCAGCTCCGGGACAGGGTACACTGAAGCTTTCTTT
TRBD2	TRBV27	TRBJ2-1	few	CASSLSDPLAGGFGDTNEQFF	TGTGCCAGCAGTTTAAGTGATCCACTAGCGGGGGGCTTCGGCGATACGAATGAGCAGTTCTTC
-	TRBV5-6	TRBJ2-5	-	CASSLILLQETQYF	TGTGCCAGCAGCTTGATTTTGTTACAAGAGACCCAGTACTTC
TRBD1	TRBV4-2	TRBJ2-7	-	CASSQGQGTYEQYF	TGTGCCAGCAGCCAGGGACAGGGAACCTACGAGCAGTACTTC
TRBD1	TRBV2	TRBJ2-7	-	CASRDRAGDYEQYF	TGTGCCAGCCGGGACAGGGCGGGAGATTACGAGCAGTACTTC
TRBD2	TRBV4-1	TRBJ2-1	-	CASSQDLQGTSGTYNEQFF	TGCGCCAGCAGCCAAGATTTGCAAGGGACTAGCGGGACCTACAATGAGCAGTTCTTC
-	TRBV10-3	TRBJ1-4	-	CAIRDGGASNEKLFF	TGTGCCATCAGGGATGGGGGGGCATCTAATGAAAAACTGTTTTTT
TRBD1	TRBV5-1	TRBJ2-7	few	CASRPGQGSEQYF	TGCGCCAGCCGACCGGGACAGGGGTCCGAGCAGTACTTC
TRBD1	TRBV18	TRBJ2-2	-	CASSPRGQGYTGELFF	TGTGCCAGCTCACCAAGGGGGCAGGGATACACCGGGGAGCTGTTTTTT
-	TRBV18	TRBJ2-3	-	CASSPPRFTDTQYF	TGTGCCAGCTCACCACCGAGGTTCACAGATACGCAGTATTTT
-	TRBV4-2	TRBJ1-3	-	CASSQVSAGTPSSGNTIYF	TGTGCCAGCAGCCAAGTGTCGGCCGGAACTCCTAGCTCTGGAAACACCATATATTTT
-	TRBV7-9	TRBJ1-4	-	CASTSWSKEKLFF	TGTGCCAGCACCTCATGGTCCAAAGAAAAACTGTTTTTT
TRBD1	TRBV28	TRBJ2-5	-	CASSLGPPGTGGQETQYF	TGTGCCAGCAGTTTAGGCCCCCCCGGGACAGGGGGCCAAGAGACCCAGTACTTC
-	TRBV4-1	TRBJ1-5	-	CASSRTFVPGRAQPQHF	TGCGCCAGCAGCCGAACGTTCGTCCCTGGACGGGCCCAGCCCCAGCATTTT
-	TRBV5-4	TRBJ2-3	few	CASSPVQTDTQYF	TGTGCCAGCAGCCCCGTGCAGACAGATACGCAGTATTTT
-	TRBV7-6	TRBJ2-5	-	CASSLAQPETQYF	TGTGCCAGCAGCTTAGCACAGCCAGAGACCCAGTACTTC
-	TRBV5-4	TRBJ2-7	many	CASSLGGTYEQYF	TGTGCCAGCAGCTTGGGTGGGACCTACGAGCAGTACTTC
-	TRBV9	TRBJ1-3	-	CASSLSWGPGNTIYF	TGTGCCAGCAGCCTAAGCTGGGGACCTGGAAACACCATATATTTT
-	TRBV5-1	TRBJ2-1	-	CASSLNGYNEQFF	TGCGCCAGCAGCTTGAATGGCTACAATGAGCAGTTCTTC
-	TRBV6-1	TRBJ2-7	-	CASSEGVPTDEAYEQYF	TGTGCCAGCAGTGAAGGGGTCCCGACAGATGAAGCCTACGAGCAGTACTTC
TRBD1	TRBV18	TRBJ1-2	-	CASSPRQGDNYGYTF	TGTGCCAGCTCACCCAGACAGGGGGACAACTATGGCTACACCTTC
-	TRBV28	TRBJ1-1	-	CASKILGGVNTEAFF	TGTGCCAGCAAAATTTTGGGGGGGGTGAACACTGAAGCTTTCTTT
TRBD2	TRBV2	TRBJ2-3	few	CASSGTSGPGDTQYF	TGTGCCAGCAGTGGTACTAGCGGCCCTGGGGATACGCAGTATTTT
-	TRBV6-6	TRBJ1-6	-	CASRTGHSGSPLHF	TGTGCCAGCAGAACAGGACACTCGGGGTCACCCCTCCACTTT
TRBD2	TRBV18	TRBJ2-4	-	CASSPPGLAGGLAKNIQYF	TGTGCCAGCTCACCACCGGGACTAGCGGGAGGACTAGCCAAAAACATTCAGTACTTC
-	TRBV7-2	TRBJ2-5	-	CASSHPGTQETQYF	TGTGCCAGCAGCCACCCCGGGACCCAAGAGACCCAGTACTTC
TRBD1	TRBV11-2	TRBJ1-5	-	CASSVTGVGSNQPQHF	TGTGCCAGCAGCGTGACAGGGGTGGGAAGCAATCAGCCCCAGCATTTT
-	TRBV10-3	TRBJ1-5	-	CAISLDRMNQPQHF	TGTGCCATCAGCCTTGACAGGATGAATCAGCCCCAGCATTTT
TRBD2	TRBV11-2	TRBJ2-1	-	CASSRTYGTTYNEQFF	TGTGCCAGCAGCCGGACGTACGGGACTACATACAATGAGCAGTTCTTC